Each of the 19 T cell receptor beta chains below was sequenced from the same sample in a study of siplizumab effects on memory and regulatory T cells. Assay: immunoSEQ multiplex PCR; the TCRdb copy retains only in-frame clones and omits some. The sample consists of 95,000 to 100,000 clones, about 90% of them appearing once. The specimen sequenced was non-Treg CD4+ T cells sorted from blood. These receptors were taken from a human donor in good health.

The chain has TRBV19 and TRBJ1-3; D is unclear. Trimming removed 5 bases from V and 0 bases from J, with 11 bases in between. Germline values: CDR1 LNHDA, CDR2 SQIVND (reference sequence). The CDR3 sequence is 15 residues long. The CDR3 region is CASSAGLLSGNTIYF. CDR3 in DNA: TGTGCCAGTAGTGCCGGACTGCTCTCTGGAAACACCATATATTTT.

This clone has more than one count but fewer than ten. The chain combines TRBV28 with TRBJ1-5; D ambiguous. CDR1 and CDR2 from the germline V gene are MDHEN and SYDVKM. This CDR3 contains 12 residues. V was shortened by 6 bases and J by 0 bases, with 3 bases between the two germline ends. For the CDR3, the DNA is TGTGCCAGCAGGGGTAGCAATCAGCCCCAGCATTTT. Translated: CASRGSNQPQHF.

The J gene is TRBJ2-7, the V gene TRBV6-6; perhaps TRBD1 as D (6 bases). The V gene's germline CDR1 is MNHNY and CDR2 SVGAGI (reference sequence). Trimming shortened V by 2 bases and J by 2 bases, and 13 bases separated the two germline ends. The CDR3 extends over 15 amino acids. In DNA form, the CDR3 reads TGTGCCAGCAGTTACCCCCGGGACACCACCTACGAGCAGTACTTC. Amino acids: CASSYPRDTTYEQYF.

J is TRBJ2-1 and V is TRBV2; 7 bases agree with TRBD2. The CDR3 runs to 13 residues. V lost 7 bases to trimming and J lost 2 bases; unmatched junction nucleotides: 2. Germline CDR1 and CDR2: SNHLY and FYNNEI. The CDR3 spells CASTSGTYNEQFF. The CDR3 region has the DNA TGTGCCAGCACCAGCGGGACCTACAATGAGCAGTTCTTC.

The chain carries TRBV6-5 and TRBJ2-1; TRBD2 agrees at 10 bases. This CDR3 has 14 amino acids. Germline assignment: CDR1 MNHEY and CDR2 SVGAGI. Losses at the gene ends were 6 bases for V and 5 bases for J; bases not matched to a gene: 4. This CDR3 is CASRGLAINNEQFF. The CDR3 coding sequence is TGTGCCAGCAGGGGACTAGCGATAAACAATGAGCAGTTCTTC.

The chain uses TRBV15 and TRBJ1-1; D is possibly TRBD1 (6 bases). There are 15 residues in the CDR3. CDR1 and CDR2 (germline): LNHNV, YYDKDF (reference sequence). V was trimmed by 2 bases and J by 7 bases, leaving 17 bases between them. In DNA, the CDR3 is TGTGCCACCAGCAGACAAGATGGACAGATCATTGAAGCTTTCTTT. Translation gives CATSRQDGQIIEAFF.

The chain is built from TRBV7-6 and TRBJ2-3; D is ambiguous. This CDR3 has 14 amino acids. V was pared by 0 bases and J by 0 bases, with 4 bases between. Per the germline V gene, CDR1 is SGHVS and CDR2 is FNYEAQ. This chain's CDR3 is CASSLAPSTDTQYF. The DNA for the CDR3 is TGTGCCAGCAGCTTAGCGCCTAGCACAGATACGCAGTATTTT.

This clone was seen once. CDR3 loop: CASSLRSGRGTDTQYF. CDR3 nucleotide sequence: TGTGCCAGCAGCCTTAGGAGTGGACGCGGCACAGATACGCAGTATTTT. The chain employs TRBV9 and TRBJ2-3; no definite D call. The ends were cut back, 4 bases at V and 1 base at J, with 16 bases in the middle. The CDR3 has 16 amino acids. The germline V gene encodes CDR1 SGDLS and CDR2 YYNGEE.

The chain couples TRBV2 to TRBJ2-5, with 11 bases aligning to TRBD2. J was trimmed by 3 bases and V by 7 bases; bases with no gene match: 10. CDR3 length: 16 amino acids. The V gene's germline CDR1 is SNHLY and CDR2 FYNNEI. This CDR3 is CASTSLLAGGEETQYF. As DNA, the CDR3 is TGTGCCAGCACCTCGCTGCTAGCGGGAGGTGAAGAGACCCAGTACTTC.

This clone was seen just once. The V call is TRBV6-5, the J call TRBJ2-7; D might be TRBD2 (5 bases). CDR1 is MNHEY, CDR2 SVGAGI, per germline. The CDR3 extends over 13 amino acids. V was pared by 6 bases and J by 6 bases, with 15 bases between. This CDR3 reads CASRSKRTAEQYF. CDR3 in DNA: TGTGCCAGCAGATCGAAACGGACTGCCGAGCAGTACTTC.

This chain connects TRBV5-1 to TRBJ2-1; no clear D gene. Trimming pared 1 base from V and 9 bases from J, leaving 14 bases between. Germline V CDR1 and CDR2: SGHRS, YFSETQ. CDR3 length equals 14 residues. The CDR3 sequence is CASSLRSSSLEQFF. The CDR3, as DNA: TGCGCCAGCAGCTTGAGGTCGAGCTCGCTTGAGCAGTTCTTC.

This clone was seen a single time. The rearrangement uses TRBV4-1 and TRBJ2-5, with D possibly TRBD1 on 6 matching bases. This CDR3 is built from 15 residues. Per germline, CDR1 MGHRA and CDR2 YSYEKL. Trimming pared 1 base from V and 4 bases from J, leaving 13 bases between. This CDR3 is CASSQGQVIGETQYF. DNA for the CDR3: TGCGCCAGCAGCCAAGGACAGGTGATTGGAGAGACCCAGTACTTC.

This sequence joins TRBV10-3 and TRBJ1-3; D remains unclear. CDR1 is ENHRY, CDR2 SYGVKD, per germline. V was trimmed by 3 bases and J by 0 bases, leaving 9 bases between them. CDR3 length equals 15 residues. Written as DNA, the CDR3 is TGTGCCATCAGTGAATCTGACATCTCTGGAAACACCATATATTTT. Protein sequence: CAISESDISGNTIYF.

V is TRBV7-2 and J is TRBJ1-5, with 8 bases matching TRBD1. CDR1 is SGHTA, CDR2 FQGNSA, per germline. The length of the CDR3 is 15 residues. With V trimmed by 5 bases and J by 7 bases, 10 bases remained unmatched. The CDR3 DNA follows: TGTGCCAGCAGCCCGCGGGGCAGGGGGCGGCAGCCCCAGCATTTT. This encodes CASSPRGRGRQPQHF.

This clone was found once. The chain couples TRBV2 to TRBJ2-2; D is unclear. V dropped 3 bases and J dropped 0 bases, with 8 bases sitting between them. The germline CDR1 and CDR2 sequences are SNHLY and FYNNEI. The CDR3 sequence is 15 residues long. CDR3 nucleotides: TGTGCCAGCAGTGAGGATCAGACGAACACCGGGGAGCTGTTTTTT. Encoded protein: CASSEDQTNTGELFF.

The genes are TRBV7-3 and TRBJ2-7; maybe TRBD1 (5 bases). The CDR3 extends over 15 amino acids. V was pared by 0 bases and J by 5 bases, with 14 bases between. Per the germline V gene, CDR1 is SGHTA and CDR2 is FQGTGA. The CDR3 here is CASSLTNAKGDEQYF. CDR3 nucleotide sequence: TGTGCCAGCAGCTTAACTAACGCGAAAGGGGACGAGCAGTACTTC.

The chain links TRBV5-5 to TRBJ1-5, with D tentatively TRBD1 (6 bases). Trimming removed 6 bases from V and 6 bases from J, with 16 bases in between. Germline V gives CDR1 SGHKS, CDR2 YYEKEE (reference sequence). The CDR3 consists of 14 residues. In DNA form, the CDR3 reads TGTGCCAGCACTGTACAGGGTCAGGCTCAGCCCCAGCATTTT. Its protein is CASTVQGQAQPQHF.

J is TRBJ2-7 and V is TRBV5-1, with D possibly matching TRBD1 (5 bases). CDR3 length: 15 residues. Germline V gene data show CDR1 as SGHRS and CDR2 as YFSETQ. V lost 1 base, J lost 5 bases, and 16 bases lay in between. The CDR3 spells CASSLRFPGWDEQYF. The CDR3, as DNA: TGCGCCAGCAGCTTGAGGTTCCCAGGGTGGGACGAGCAGTACTTC.

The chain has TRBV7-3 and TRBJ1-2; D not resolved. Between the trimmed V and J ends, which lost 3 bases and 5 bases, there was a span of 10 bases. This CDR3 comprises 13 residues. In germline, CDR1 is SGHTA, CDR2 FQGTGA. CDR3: CASSFQEGYGYTF. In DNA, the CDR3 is TGTGCCAGCAGCTTCCAGGAAGGGTATGGCTACACCTTC.